Following are 21 T cell receptor beta chains from one sample sequenced in a study of T cell clusters in autoimmune cytopenias. TRB rearrangements were amplified by touch-down multiplex PCR with mixed TRB-A/B primers. With the multiplex PCR reads reprocessed, TCRdb shows one record per CDR3 protein and no DNA. The sample has under 7,500 distinct CDR3 sequences, and its top ten clones hold roughly 26%. Roughly 38,000 genome equivalents of blood DNA were amplified for TRB. The sequenced sample consisted of peripheral blood. Receptors were obtained from a human donor with an autoimmune cytopenia or autoimmune hepatitis (not recorded which).

The rearrangement joins TRBV30 to TRBJ1-1. The CDR3 runs 14 residues. Germline CDR1 reads GTSNPN; CDR2 reads SVGIG (reference sequence). The CDR3 sequence is CASPAGSLNTEAFF. The whole variable domain, filled in from reference TRBV30 and TRBJ1-1, reads SQTIHQWPATLVQPVGSPLSLECTVEGTSNPNLYWYRQAAGRGLQLLFYSVGIGQISSEVPQNLSASRPQDRQFILSSKKLLLSDSGFYLCASPAGSLNTEAFFGQGTRLTVV.

V is TRBV15 and J is TRBJ1-5. The CDR3 extends over 17 amino acids. Germline assignment: CDR1 LNHNV and CDR2 YYDKDF (reference sequence). CDR3 in amino acids: CATSRDEAGRGNQPQHF.

J is TRBJ2-7 and V is TRBV19; the TCRdb call, TRBD1, lacks DNA for checking. Germline V gene sequence: CDR1 LNHDA, CDR2 SQIVND (reference sequence). CDR3 length: 14 residues. Here the CDR3 reads CASSSGTGLFEQYF.

This CDR3 reads CASSYSKLLNEQFF. This chain uses TRBV6-5 with TRBJ2-1. CDR3 length: 14 residues. CDR1 and CDR2 from the germline V gene are MNHEY and SVGAGI.

The rearrangement links TRBV6-5 to TRBJ2-1; absent DNA, TCRdb's TRBD2 call cannot be checked. Germline V gene sequence: CDR1 MNHEY, CDR2 SVGAGI. The length of the CDR3 is 16 residues. This CDR3 is CASSEQPSGAYNEQFF.

J is TRBJ2-1 and V is TRBV5-1; the TRBD1 assignment by TCRdb is unverifiable without DNA. The CDR3 has 17 residues. The germline V gene encodes CDR1 SGHRS and CDR2 YFSETQ. The CDR3 is CASSSRDSFSSYNEQFF. Full variable domain (missing parts from reference TRBV5-1 and TRBJ2-1): KAGVTQTPRYLIKTRGQQVTLSCSPISGHRSVSWYQQTPGQGLQFLFEYFSETQRNKGNFPGRFSGRQFSNSRSEMNVSTLELGDSALYLCASSSRDSFSSYNEQFFGPGTRLTVL.

This chain joins TRBV5-4 and TRBJ2-1; TCRdb names TRBD1, which stays unverified in the absence of DNA. Germline V gene data show CDR1 as SGHNT and CDR2 as YYREEE (reference sequence). CDR3 length equals 15 residues. The CDR3 protein is CASSLGGGAINEQFF.

This chain uses TRBV5-6 with TRBJ2-2; TCRdb selects TRBD2, and the lack of DNA leaves this call unchecked. The CDR3 runs 18 residues. CDR1 is SGHDT and CDR2 is YYEEEE in the germline V gene. This chain's CDR3 is CASSLLAGTSGLTGELFF.

V gene TRBV7-6 combines with J gene TRBJ2-3. CDR1 and CDR2 (germline): SGHVS, FNYEAQ. This CDR3 is 15 amino acids long. CDR3 amino acids: CASSLDPSRTDTQYF.

The rearrangement uses TRBV5-5 and TRBJ2-7; lacking DNA, the TRBD2 call made by TCRdb goes unchecked. Per the germline V gene, CDR1 is SGHKS and CDR2 is YYEKEE (reference sequence). The CDR3 has 14 residues. The CDR3: CASSRAGFSYEQYF.

J is TRBJ1-2 and V is TRBV4-2; the D gene TCRdb calls, TRBD1, cannot be checked with no DNA. The CDR3 sequence is 14 residues long. Germline V gene data show CDR1 as LGHNA and CDR2 as YNFKEQ. CDR3 residues: CASSPRVELGGYTF.

This rearrangement joins TRBV6-5 to TRBJ1-5. The CDR3 sequence is 16 residues long. The germline CDR1 and CDR2 sequences are MNHEY and SVGAGI. The CDR3 protein is CASRPGRPNSNQPQHF.

According to its frequency, this clonotype is medium-sized. The V gene is TRBV18, the J gene TRBJ1-1. This CDR3 comprises 14 residues. Germline V gene sequence: CDR1 KGHSH, CDR2 LQKENI. The CDR3 loop is CASSPPPANTEAFF.

This clonotype counts as medium-sized by frequency. The J gene is TRBJ2-1, the V gene TRBV19; TCRdb indicates TRBD1, and absent DNA this call remains unverified. This CDR3 region has 15 residues. Per the germline V gene, CDR1 is LNHDA and CDR2 is SQIVND (reference sequence). The CDR3 sequence: CASSTWTGVGDEQFF.

This clonotype ranks as medium-sized in terms of frequency. The chain combines TRBV6-5 with TRBJ2-1; TCRdb's assignment of TRBD2 cannot be checked, as there is no DNA. The CDR3 length is 15 residues. Germline CDR1 MNHEY, CDR2 SVGAGI. The CDR3 is CASTPGASRTGEQFF.

V and J are TRBV6-1 and TRBJ2-7; no DNA is available, so the TRBD1 call from TCRdb remains unchecked. The V gene's germline CDR1 is MNHNS and CDR2 SASEGT. This CDR3 spans 17 amino acids. The CDR3 spells CASSAPDSGRGRYEQYF.

The chain is built from TRBV6-1 and TRBJ1-6; TCRdb selects TRBD1, and the lack of DNA leaves this call unchecked. Per germline, CDR1 MNHNS and CDR2 SASEGT. The CDR3 has 16 residues. CDR3 region: CASEWATRGGHSPLHF.

According to its frequency, this clonotype is medium-sized. This sequence joins TRBV19 and TRBJ2-1. The germline CDR1 and CDR2 sequences are LNHDA and SQIVND (reference sequence). CDR3 length: 13 residues. The chain's CDR3 is CASSPVEDNEQFF.

V usage is TRBV27 and J usage is TRBJ2-7; TCRdb reports TRBD2, a call that lacks DNA to check it against. The CDR3 runs 15 residues. Looked up from germline, CDR1 is MNHEY and CDR2 is SMNVEV (reference sequence). This CDR3 is CASSWLTSGRDEQYF.

Measured by frequency, this clonotype is medium-sized. The chain combines TRBV19 with TRBJ2-3. The CDR3 contains 13 residues. Germline V gene sequence: CDR1 LNHDA, CDR2 SQIVND (reference sequence). This chain's CDR3 is CASSIGRQHTQYF. The full variable domain, completed using reference TRBV19 and TRBJ2-3, is DGGITQSPKYLFRKEGQNVTLSCEQNLNHDAMYWYRQDPGQGLRLIYYSQIVNDFQKGDIAEGYSVSREKKESFPLTVTSAQKNPTAFYLCASSIGRQHTQYFGPGTRLTVL.

This clonotype ranks as medium-sized (0.01 to 0.1%) in terms of frequency. This chain uses TRBV29-1 with TRBJ2-5; TCRdb returns TRBD2, unconfirmable since there is no DNA. The CDR3 has 13 residues. Germline V lookup: CDR1 SQVTM, CDR2 ANQGSEA. CDR3 amino acids: CSVNLAFQETQYF.